This T cell receptor beta chain was captured by sequencing in a study of blood T cells in healthy people across ages. Germline CDR1 and CDR2: MDHEN and SYDVKM. V gave up 4 bases and J gave up 2 bases; unmatched junction bases: 8. This CDR3 comprises 16 residues. This clonotype has more than one count but fewer than ten. Primed by a sample-barcoded 5' primer and a J-beta primer mix, a second PCR proceeded for roughly 6 to 12 cycles. Every molecule of cDNA carried a tag from a template-switch adaptor with 12 random nucleotides. TCRdb re-derived calls from the 5' RACE reads in MiXCR, one entry per CDR3 protein. The sample lists 1.5 million to 2 million distinct CDR3 sequences, roughly 27% occurring once.

V gene TRBV28 combines with J gene TRBJ2-5; 9 bases are a match to TRBD2. The TCR originated in a woman aged 25 to 39 in good health. Sequencing was done on a sample of blood. DNA for the CDR3: TGTGCCAGCAGTTGGGGGGCGCGGGGGGGACAAGAGACCCAGTACTTC. The encoded protein is CASSWGARGGQETQYF. Filled out from reference TRBV28 and TRBJ2-5, the complete variable domain reads DVKVTQSSRYLVKRTGEKVFLECVQDMDHENMFWYRQDPGLGLRLIYFSYDVKMKEKGDIPEGYSVSREKKERFSLILESASTNQTSMYLCASSWGARGGQETQYFGPGTRLLVL.